This is a list of T cell receptor beta chains from one sample in a study of T cells in Graves' hyperthyroidism and ophthalmopathy. TCRdb redid the calling of the multiplex PCR reads with MiXCR, one entry per CDR3 protein. The repertoire has about 320,000 distinct CDR3 sequences, approximately 16% of them found once; the top ten carry approximately 33%. The sample comprised blood. The receptors come from a man between 25 and 39 years old with Graves' hyperthyroidism. Both conserved end residues are part of each CDR3. D genes are given only for firm matches. For some rows the clone size is stated as once, few or many, or as a class when expanded; others skip it.

D | size | J | V | CDR3 | DNA
TRBD1 | few | TRBJ1-2 | TRBV24-1 | CATSDRDRAGYTF | TGTGCCACCAGTGATAGGGACAGGGCTGGCTACACCTTC
TRBD1 | many | TRBJ1-1 | TRBV2 | CASEDRGGTEAFF | TGTGCCAGCGAAGACAGGGGGGGAACTGAAGCTTTCTTT
TRBD2 | many | TRBJ2-3 | TRBV5-1 | CASSLGVAGVSDTQYF | TGCGCCAGCAGCTTGGGGGTAGCGGGAGTCTCAGATACGCAGTATTTT
. | . | TRBJ2-7 | TRBV14 | CASSQKWGAYEQYF | TGTGCCAGCAGCCAAAAGTGGGGGGCCTACGAGCAGTACTTC
. | many | TRBJ2-7 | TRBV6-1 | CASSYPNRDHEQYF | TGTGCCAGCAGTTACCCGAATCGGGATCACGAGCAGTACTTC
. | . | TRBJ1-1 | TRBV6-1 | CASMFFGGNTEAFF | TGTGCCAGCATGTTCTTCGGTGGGAACACTGAAGCTTTCTTT
TRBD2 | . | TRBJ2-7 | TRBV20-1 | CSARGTDGGRQGDYEQYF | TGCAGTGCTAGGGGTACCGATGGCGGGAGGCAAGGGGACTACGAGCAGTACTTC
. | many | TRBJ2-2 | TRBV11-3 | CASSRGGKITGELFF | TGTGCCAGCAGCCGAGGAGGGAAGATCACCGGGGAGCTGTTTTTT
TRBD1 | many | TRBJ1-2 | TRBV11-2 | CASYDRDYGYTF | TGTGCCAGCTATGACAGGGACTATGGCTACACCTTC
. | . | TRBJ1-1 | TRBV20-1 | CSARSSGNTEAFF | TGCAGTGCTAGGTCAAGTGGGAACACTGAAGCTTTCTTT
. | many | TRBJ2-5 | TRBV11-2 | CASSFNRQETQYF | TGTGCCAGCAGCTTTAACCGCCAAGAGACCCAGTACTTC
TRBD1 | many | TRBJ1-5 | TRBV20-1 | CSAWTGDNQPQHF | TGCAGTGCATGGACAGGAGACAATCAGCCCCAGCATTTT
TRBD2 | . | TRBJ2-7 | TRBV28 | CASSLHGLAGGEQYF | TGTGCCAGCAGTTTACACGGACTAGCGGGAGGCGAGCAGTACTTC
TRBD2 | many | TRBJ2-1 | TRBV5-1 | CASSLGWTSLPNEQFF | TGCGCCAGCAGCTTGGGATGGACTAGCCTCCCTAACGAGCAGTTCTTC
TRBD1 | many | TRBJ1-1 | TRBV12-3/TRBV12-4 | CASSRTGYTEAFF | TGTGCCAGCAGTCGGACAGGGTACACTGAAGCTTTCTTT